This is a list of T cell receptor beta chains from one sample in a study of T cells after yellow fever vaccination. MiXCR was run by TCRdb on the 5' RACE reads, yielding one entry per CDR3 protein. Of 620,000 or so distinct CDR3 sequences listed, about 12% are singletons. Sequences were derived from PBMCs, sampled on the day of the yellow fever booster vaccination. These receptor sequences come from a man younger than 45 who received the YFV17D yellow fever vaccine. The CDR3 runs from the conserved cysteine through the conserved F or W. A D gene is named only where the DNA matches it firmly. Clone size appears in some rows only: once, few, many, or a class for an expanded clone.

V gene,J gene,clone size,D gene,CDR3 DNA,CDR3 protein
TRBV12-3/TRBV12-4,TRBJ1-4,NA,NA,TGTGCCAGCCGCTTCGGGGATATGCCTAATGAAAAACTGTTTTTT,CASRFGDMPNEKLFF
TRBV20-1,TRBJ1-5,few,NA,TGCAGTGCTAACCGGGCGCAAGGTGGTCAGCCCCAGCATTTT,CSANRAQGGQPQHF
TRBV11-3,TRBJ2-3,few,TRBD2,TGTGCCAGCAGCTCCTCTACTAGCGGGGCAAAGCAGTATTTT,CASSSSTSGAKQYF
TRBV20-1,TRBJ2-7,NA,TRBD1,TGCAGTGCTATCAGCGGGACAGGGGCGTGGGAGCAGTACTTC,CSAISGTGAWEQYF
TRBV5-6,TRBJ2-2,NA,NA,TGTGCCAGCAGCTTGGTAGCGTCGGAGTGGACCGGGGAGCTGTTTTTT,CASSLVASEWTGELFF
TRBV7-9,TRBJ2-7,few,NA,TGTGCCAGCGGTTTCCCTCCCCCCTACGAGCAGTACTTC,CASGFPPPYEQYF
TRBV24-1,TRBJ2-2,NA,TRBD2,TGTGCCACCAGTGAACCTAGCGGGACCGCCACCGGGGAGCTGTTTTTT,CATSEPSGTATGELFF
TRBV12-3/TRBV12-4,TRBJ1-1,NA,NA,TGTGCCAGCAGTTTAGCGGGGACCCCTGAAGCTTTCTTT,CASSLAGTPEAFF
TRBV7-3,TRBJ2-3,few,NA,TGTGCCAGCAGCTTAGGTTCCGGGATTAGCACAGATACGCAGTATTTT,CASSLGSGISTDTQYF
TRBV5-5,TRBJ2-2,NA,TRBD1,TGTGCCAGCAGCTTGACAGGGGGCGTCGACACCGGGGAGCTGTTTTTT,CASSLTGGVDTGELFF
TRBV18,TRBJ2-1,many,TRBD2,TGTGCCAGCTCACCACCGGAGAGCACTAGCGGGAGGGCCCGGTTCTTC,CASSPPESTSGRARFF
TRBV7-6,TRBJ2-1,many,NA,TGTGCCAGCAGTTTAAGGGGGGAGCAGTTCTTC,CASSLRGEQFF
TRBV2,TRBJ2-1,NA,TRBD1,TGTGCCAGCAGTCCTAGACAGGGCTCCTACAATGAGCAGTTCTTC,CASSPRQGSYNEQFF
TRBV2,TRBJ2-1,few,NA,TGTGCCAGCAGAGCGAGTCCGAAAGATTTAGGTGAGCAGTTCTTC,CASRASPKDLGEQFF
TRBV20-1,TRBJ2-7,few,TRBD2,TGCAGTGCTCCGCAAGCGGGAGACGAGCAGTACTTC,CSAPQAGDEQYF
TRBV2,TRBJ2-7,few,NA,TGTGCCAGCACCCTCGGGCCCCTCGGGGGCTACGAGCAGTACTTC,CASTLGPLGGYEQYF
TRBV19,TRBJ2-3,NA,NA,TGTGCCAGTAGTATCTCGATCTCCGAAGATACGCAGTATTTT,CASSISISEDTQYF
TRBV14,TRBJ2-5,few,NA,TGTGCCAGCAGCCAAGGTCGCACGGTCCAAGAGACCCAGTACTTC,CASSQGRTVQETQYF
TRBV27,TRBJ2-2,few,NA,TGTGCCACCTGGGGCGGGGAGCTGTTTTTT,CATWGGELFF
TRBV20-1,TRBJ2-3,NA,TRBD2,TGCAGTGCTAGAGATGCTAGCGGATCCTTATACACAGATACGCAGTATTTT,CSARDASGSLYTDTQYF
TRBV12-3/TRBV12-4,TRBJ2-3,NA,TRBD2,TGTGCCAGCAGTACCCGACTAGCGGGAGGAACAGATACGCAGTATTTT,CASSTRLAGGTDTQYF
TRBV20-1,TRBJ1-2,NA,TRBD1,TGCAGTGCTCTCCTTCAGGGGGCATCTTGGGGCTACACCTTC,CSALLQGASWGYTF
TRBV5-1,TRBJ2-1,many,NA,TGCGCCAGCAGCTTGGAGGTCGGGAGCCCTTACAATGAGCAGTTCTTC,CASSLEVGSPYNEQFF
TRBV20-1,TRBJ2-7,NA,TRBD1,TGCAGTGCCTCCGCCGGGACAGGGGACTACTACGAGCAGTACTTC,CSASAGTGDYYEQYF
TRBV30,TRBJ2-5,NA,NA,TGTGCCTGGAGTGTCACTAGCTCCCAAGAGACCCAGTACTTC,CAWSVTSSQETQYF
TRBV7-2,TRBJ2-1,many,TRBD2,TGTGCCAGCAGCCAGGGGAGGGCTAGCGGGAGGCAGCAGCAGTTCTTC,CASSQGRASGRQQQFF
TRBV2,TRBJ2-1,few,NA,TGTGCCAGCAGGGACTCGGGACTGGGCGTTGAGCAGTTCTTC,CASRDSGLGVEQFF
TRBV12-3/TRBV12-4,TRBJ2-1,few,TRBD1,TGTGCCAGCAGTTTCAGGGACAGGGGAATAGGAGGTGAGCAGTTCTTC,CASSFRDRGIGGEQFF
TRBV7-3,TRBJ1-5,few,NA,TGTGCCAGCAGCGCGTATAGCAATCAGCCCCAGCATTTT,CASSAYSNQPQHF
TRBV5-4,TRBJ2-7,once,TRBD2,TGTGCCAGCAGCGCGGGACTAGCGGTTAGCTCCTACGAGCAGTACTTC,CASSAGLAVSSYEQYF
TRBV6-1,TRBJ2-3,NA,NA,TGTGCCAGTCTGAGGGTCGAGACAGATACGCAGTATTTT,CASLRVETDTQYF
TRBV7-2,TRBJ2-1,NA,NA,TGTGCCAGCAGCACCAGTGGAATCGGTGAGCAGTTCTTC,CASSTSGIGEQFF
TRBV7-2,TRBJ1-2,few,TRBD1,TGTGCCAGCAGCTTAGGTAGACAGGGCTATGGCTACACCTTC,CASSLGRQGYGYTF
TRBV6-1,TRBJ2-3,few,NA,TGTGCCAGCAGATTCGGGGATCTCACAGATACGCAGTATTTT,CASRFGDLTDTQYF
TRBV9,TRBJ2-7,few,TRBD2,TGTGCCAGCAGCGTGAGCGGGAGGGCTTACGAGCAGTACTTC,CASSVSGRAYEQYF
TRBV7-2,TRBJ2-5,many,NA,TGTGCCAGCAGCTTAGGGACTGCTAACGCTGGGACCCAGTACTTC,CASSLGTANAGTQYF
TRBV5-1,TRBJ2-1,few,TRBD2,TGCGCCAGCAGCTTGGTTCGGGAGGGCAGTGAGCAGTTCTTC,CASSLVREGSEQFF
TRBV7-9,TRBJ2-5,NA,TRBD2,TGTGCCAGCAGCTCCCCGGGACTAGCGGGAGGAATAGAGACCCAGTACTTC,CASSSPGLAGGIETQYF
TRBV7-9,TRBJ2-1,many,TRBD2,TGTGCCAGCAGCTCCGGACTAGCGGGAGGGGTGAAAGAGCAGTTCTTC,CASSSGLAGGVKEQFF
TRBV7-9,TRBJ2-7,NA,NA,TGTGCCAGCAGCTTAGGGGACGGATACGAGCAGTACTTC,CASSLGDGYEQYF
TRBV29-1,TRBJ1-1,few,NA,TGCAGCGTTGAACTCCAATGGAGAAACACTGAAGCTTTCTTT,CSVELQWRNTEAFF
TRBV6-1,TRBJ2-1,once,NA,TGTGCCAGCAGACTAGCTTCCTACAATGAGCAGTTCTTC,CASRLASYNEQFF
TRBV7-2,TRBJ2-4,few,NA,TGTGCCAGCAGCCCCATGGGGGACATTCAGTACTTC,CASSPMGDIQYF
TRBV5-6,TRBJ2-4,few,NA,TGTGCCAGCAGCCCAGATGCAGGGCCGAAAAACATTCAGTACTTC,CASSPDAGPKNIQYF
TRBV9,TRBJ2-6,few,TRBD1,TGTGCCAGCAGTCCATGGACAGGAAACTCTGGGGCCAACGTCCTGACTTTC,CASSPWTGNSGANVLTF
TRBV12-3/TRBV12-4,TRBJ2-3,NA,NA,TGTGCCAGCAGGGGCTCCGGGACTCCCTACACAGATACGCAGTATTTT,CASRGSGTPYTDTQYF
TRBV10-3,TRBJ2-7,NA,NA,TGTGCCACCTCGGTCCAGGGGTACGAGCAGTACTTC,CATSVQGYEQYF
TRBV11-2,TRBJ2-4,NA,NA,TGTGCCAGCAGCTTATCGCAGGGCCTGGTCAAAAACATTCAGTACTTC,CASSLSQGLVKNIQYF
TRBV6-2/TRBV6-3,TRBJ2-2,NA,NA,TGTGCCAGCAGCCCCGTAGGGGCCGGGGAGCTGTTTTTT,CASSPVGAGELFF
TRBV7-3,TRBJ2-3,many,TRBD1,TGTGCCAGCAGCTTATGGGGACAGAGCACAGATACGCAGTATTTT,CASSLWGQSTDTQYF
TRBV27,TRBJ2-2,few,NA,TGTGCCAGCAGTTTTGAGGGAAGAACCGGGGAGCTGTTTTTT,CASSFEGRTGELFF
TRBV30,TRBJ2-5,few,NA,TGTGCCTGGAACACGGCCCCAGGGACCCAGTACTTC,CAWNTAPGTQYF
TRBV5-4,TRBJ2-7,NA,TRBD1,TGTGCCAGCAGCCAAACAGGGGCTAACTACGAGCAGTACTTC,CASSQTGANYEQYF
TRBV18,TRBJ1-2,few,NA,TGTGCCAGCTCACCAACGGGAACTAACTATGGCTACACCTTC,CASSPTGTNYGYTF
TRBV6-6,TRBJ1-1,NA,NA,TGTGCCAGCTGGGGGGGAACTGAAGCTTTCTTT,CASWGGTEAFF